This T cell receptor (beta chain) was identified in a study of shared clonotypes between healthy human individuals. Study-wide results and limits: Larger estimated richness was generally recorded for naive subsets relative to memory subsets. Rarefaction gave evidence that sorted-subset sequencing remained incomplete despite large depth.

Some clones are missing from TCRdb's copy, which holds only in-frame ones; the method was immunoSEQ multiplex PCR. The table lists 2,100,000 or so clones, nearly 97% of them singletons, with 0.1% to 0.15% in the top ten. A remark on this clone: The antigen is undetermined. Different DNA sequences within this sample yield the same CDR3.

The CDR3 contains 11 residues. The V gene lost 5 bases and the J gene lost 3 bases, with 5 bases spanning the gap. Germline CDR1 and CDR2: GTSNPN and SVGIG (reference sequence). The sequence was collected from a man in his late teens or twenties in good health. This chain uses TRBV30 with TRBJ1-3; no reliable D call. The specimen was naive CD4+ T cells sorted from blood. Subset given: CD45RA+ positively selected. CDR3 nucleotides: TGTGCCTGGCGTAGTGGAAACACCATATATTTT. This sequence encodes CAWRSGNTIYF.